A selection of T cell receptor beta chains follows, all from one sample in a study of spatial heterogeneity in lung cancer. MiXCR was run by TCRdb on the 5' RACE reads, yielding one entry per CDR3 protein. The data contain roughly 120,000 distinct CDR3 sequences, 12% of them seen just once; the ten biggest clones take up around 17%. The sequencing here drew on PBMCs, taken at follow-up. The receptors come from a male donor with early-stage non-small cell lung cancer. Both conserved end residues are part of each CDR3. Each record gives: J gene, V gene, D gene, clone size, CDR3 length, CDR3 DNA, CDR3 protein. The D gene is left open where the match is weak. Clone sizes are given selectively: once, few, many, or a class where the clone is expanded.

>TRBJ2-5|TRBV9|TRBD2|few|16
TGTGCCAGCAGCGGCGGGACTAGCGGGGGGATGGAGACCCAGTACTTC
CASSGGTSGGMETQYF
>TRBJ2-7|TRBV5-1|-|-|17
TGCGCCAGCAGCCTTGGGGCATCCAAGACTAGGCCCTACGAGCAGTACTTC
CASSLGASKTRPYEQYF
>TRBJ2-5|TRBV5-1|TRBD1|-|15
TGCGCCAGCAGCTCCGGGACAGGGGTTCGCGAGACCCAGTACTTC
CASSSGTGVRETQYF
>TRBJ1-5|TRBV2|-|-|14
TGTGCCAGCGTGGACACTAAACTCAATCAGCCCCAGCATTTT
CASVDTKLNQPQHF
>TRBJ1-1|TRBV5-1|-|few|14
TGCGCCAGCTCAGGTGGGGCCCTGAACACTGAAGCTTTCTTT
CASSGGALNTEAFF
>TRBJ1-4|TRBV6-2/TRBV6-3|TRBD1|many|19
TGTGCCAGCACCTCTCGGTACCGAACCGGACAGGACGCCGATGAAAAACTGTTTTTT
CASTSRYRTGQDADEKLFF
>TRBJ2-1|TRBV20-1|-|-|13
TGCAGTGCCGGACAGAGCTCCTACAATGAGCAGTTCTTC
CSAGQSSYNEQFF
>TRBJ2-2|TRBV5-1|-|many|15
TGCGCCAGCAGCTTGGCAGGGCCGGGGACCGGGGAGCTGTTTTTT
CASSLAGPGTGELFF
>TRBJ1-2|TRBV12-5|TRBD1|many|17
TGTGCTAGTGGTTTGACTCGACAGGGGGTTGGGCGCTATGGCTACACCTTC
CASGLTRQGVGRYGYTF
>TRBJ1-1|TRBV3-1|-|few|14
TGTGCCAGCAGCCAAGATCGAGGAACAAGCGTCGCTTTCTTT
CASSQDRGTSVAFF
>TRBJ2-7|TRBV2|-|few|14
TGTGCCAGCAGTGAAGTAACGGGGTACTACGAGCAGTACTTC
CASSEVTGYYEQYF
>TRBJ1-5|TRBV7-2|TRBD1|few|14
TGTGCCAGCAGCTTGGGACAGGTATATCAGCCCCAGCATTTT
CASSLGQVYQPQHF
>TRBJ2-7|TRBV6-6|-|-|15
TGTGCCAGCAGTTACTCGCCAAGGGACTCCTACGAGCAGTACTTC
CASSYSPRDSYEQYF
>TRBJ2-5|TRBV11-3|-|-|15
TGTGCCAGCAGCTTAGCCAGGGGACCGCAAGAGACCCAGTACTTC
CASSLARGPQETQYF
>TRBJ2-3|TRBV7-9|-|few|15
TGTGCCAGCAGCTTAGCGCTTTCGGGTTCAGATACGCAGTATTTT
CASSLALSGSDTQYF
>TRBJ2-7|TRBV5-6|-|many|12
TGTGCCAGCAGCTTGATGAGCTACGAGCAGTACTTC
CASSLMSYEQYF
>TRBJ1-2|TRBV29-1|-|many|16
TGCAGCGTTGAAGAGTGGGGGCGGGGAACTAACTATGGCTACACCTTC
CSVEEWGRGTNYGYTF
>TRBJ1-1|TRBV5-5|-|-|16
TGTGCCAGCAGCGCAGCCCCAACGGACACGGTGAATAAAGCTTTCTTT
CASSAAPTDTVNKAFF
>TRBJ1-1|TRBV6-4|TRBD1|many|13
TGTGCCAGCAGCCTTATTCAGGGGGCAGAAGCTTTCTTT
CASSLIQGAEAFF
>TRBJ1-3|TRBV5-1|-|-|16
TGCGCCAGCAGCCCGGAAGGACAGTACTCTGGAAACACCATATATTTT
CASSPEGQYSGNTIYF
>TRBJ1-1|TRBV18|-|few|14
TGTGCCAGCTCACCACGGCCAGGGAACACTGAAGCTTTCTTT
CASSPRPGNTEAFF
>TRBJ1-5|TRBV5-1|-|few|14
TGCGCCAGCAGCTTGATGGGGGGCCGACAGCCCCAGCATTTT
CASSLMGGRQPQHF
>TRBJ2-2|TRBV5-1|TRBD2|-|16
TGCGCCAGCAGCTCATGGACTAGCGGAATTCATAAGGAGCTGTTTTTT
CASSSWTSGIHKELFF
>TRBJ2-7|TRBV5-1|TRBD1|many|14
TGCGCCAGCAGCTTGTGGCAGGGGGCCTACGAGCAGTACTTC
CASSLWQGAYEQYF
>TRBJ2-3|TRBV7-2|-|many|14
TGTGCCAGCAGCAAGCACAGGGAGTCAGATACGCAGTATTTT
CASSKHRESDTQYF
>TRBJ1-2|TRBV6-2/TRBV6-3|-|few|13
TGTGCCAGCAGGACGAAAGAAGGAGGGGGCTACACCTTC
CASRTKEGGGYTF
>TRBJ1-4|TRBV2|TRBD1|many|14
TGTGCCAGCAGTGTGGACAGGGGAAATGAAAAACTGTTTTTT
CASSVDRGNEKLFF
>TRBJ1-5|TRBV20-1|TRBD1|many|15
TGCAGTGCTAGAGCCGGGACAGGGGTAAATCAGCCCCAGCATTTT
CSARAGTGVNQPQHF
>TRBJ1-5|TRBV20-1|-|few|16
TGCAGTGCTAGAGATCAAGCAGCAGGAATCGACCAGCCCCAGCATTTT
CSARDQAAGIDQPQHF
>TRBJ1-6|TRBV7-9|TRBD1|few|15
TGTGCCAGCAGCTTAGATGGGACAGGGAACTCACCCCTCCACTTT
CASSLDGTGNSPLHF
>TRBJ2-1|TRBV7-2|TRBD2|-|15
TGTGCCAGCAGCTTAGAGGGAGCGGGGGTCAATGAGCAGTTCTTC
CASSLEGAGVNEQFF
>TRBJ1-1|TRBV12-3/TRBV12-4|-|many|14
TGTGCCAGCAGTCCCACCGGCGGGGGCACTGAAGCTTTCTTT
CASSPTGGGTEAFF
>TRBJ1-1|TRBV7-8|-|-|15
TGTGCCAGCAGCTTAGGTGAGGGGATGAACACTGAAGCTTTCTTT
CASSLGEGMNTEAFF
>TRBJ1-3|TRBV9|-|many|15
TGTGCCAGCAGCGTCACGAGTACCTCTGGAAACACCATATATTTT
CASSVTSTSGNTIYF
>TRBJ1-5|TRBV19|-|many|12
TGTGCCAGTAGAGGGGTAAGTCAGCCCCAGCATTTT
CASRGVSQPQHF
>TRBJ2-2|TRBV24-1|TRBD1|few|16
TGTGCCACCAGTGAACCCGGGACAGGGAACACCGGGGAGCTGTTTTTT
CATSEPGTGNTGELFF